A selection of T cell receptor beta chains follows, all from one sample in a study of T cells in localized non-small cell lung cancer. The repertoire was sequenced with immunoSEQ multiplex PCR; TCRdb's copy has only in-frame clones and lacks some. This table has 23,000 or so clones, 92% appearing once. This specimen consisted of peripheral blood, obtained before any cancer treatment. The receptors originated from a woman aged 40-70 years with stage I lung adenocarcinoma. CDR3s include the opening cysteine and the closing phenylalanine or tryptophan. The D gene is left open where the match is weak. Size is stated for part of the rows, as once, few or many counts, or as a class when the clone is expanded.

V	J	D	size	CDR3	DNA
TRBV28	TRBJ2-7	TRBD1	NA	CASRKPGQGIYEQYF	TGTGCCAGCAGGAAACCGGGACAGGGTATTTACGAGCAGTACTTC
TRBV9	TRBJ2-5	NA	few	CASSGGLGAEETQYF	TGTGCCAGCAGCGGAGGGTTAGGGGCGGAAGAGACCCAGTACTTC
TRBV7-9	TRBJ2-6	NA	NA	CASSLEGSGANVLTF	TGTGCCAGCAGCTTAGAGGGCTCTGGGGCCAACGTCCTGACTTTC
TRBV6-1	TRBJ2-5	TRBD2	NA	CASSGLAGGMETQYF	TGTGCCAGCAGTGGGCTAGCGGGAGGCATGGAGACCCAGTACTTC
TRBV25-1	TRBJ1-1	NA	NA	CASSEWRRETEAFF	TGTGCCAGCAGTGAATGGCGCAGGGAAACTGAAGCTTTCTTT
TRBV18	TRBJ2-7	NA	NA	CASSRVQGGGEQYF	TGTGCCAGCTCTAGAGTACAGGGAGGCGGAGAGCAGTACTTC
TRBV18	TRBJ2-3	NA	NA	CASSPSRDTQYF	TGTGCCAGCTCGCCGAGTCGGGATACGCAGTATTTT
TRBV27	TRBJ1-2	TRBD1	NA	CASSFGQGLQLRGYTF	TGTGCCAGCAGTTTCGGACAGGGGCTCCAACTCCGGGGCTACACCTTC
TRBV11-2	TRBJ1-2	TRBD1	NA	CASSLAGGAGYGYTF	TGTGCCAGCAGCCTCGCAGGGGGCGCCGGCTATGGCTACACCTTC
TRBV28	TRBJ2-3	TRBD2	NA	CASSLSRLAGVTDTQYF	TGTGCCAGCAGCCTCTCTAGACTAGCGGGAGTTACAGATACGCAGTATTTT
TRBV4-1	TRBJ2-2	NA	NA	CASSQVHGPTTGELFF	TGCGCCAGCAGCCAAGTGCACGGACCAACGACCGGGGAGCTGTTTTTT
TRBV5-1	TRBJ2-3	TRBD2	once	CASSLLAGEKTDTQYF	TGCGCCAGCAGCTTACTAGCGGGAGAAAAAACAGATACGCAGTATTTT
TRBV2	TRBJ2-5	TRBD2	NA	CASSWLAEGTQYF	TGTGCCAGCAGTTGGCTAGCGGAGGGGACCCAGTACTTC
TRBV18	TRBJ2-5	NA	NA	CASSPPTGSPRTQYF	TGTGCCAGCTCACCACCCACGGGGAGCCCACGGACCCAGTACTTC
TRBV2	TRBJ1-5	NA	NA	CASSKQKWSNQPQHF	TGTGCCAGCAGTAAACAGAAATGGAGCAATCAGCCCCAGCATTTT
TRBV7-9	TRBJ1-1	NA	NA	CASDLGQMNTEAFF	TGTGCCAGCGACCTCGGGCAGATGAACACTGAAGCTTTCTTT
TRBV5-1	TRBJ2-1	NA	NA	CASSFAQTGDEQFF	TGCGCCAGCAGCTTCGCCCAAACTGGGGATGAGCAGTTCTTC
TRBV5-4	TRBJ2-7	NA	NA	CASSSQGSPGKQYF	TGTGCCAGCAGCTCGCAGGGGAGTCCGGGAAAGCAGTACTTC
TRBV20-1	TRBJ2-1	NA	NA	CSAREGSEQFF	TGCAGTGCTAGGGAGGGATCTGAGCAGTTCTTC
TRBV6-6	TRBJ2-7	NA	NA	CASSYRSGRSTYEQYF	TGTGCCAGCAGTTATAGGTCGGGGCGGAGCACCTACGAGCAGTACTTC
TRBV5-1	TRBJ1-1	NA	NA	CASSLGNTGGAEAFF	TGCGCCAGCAGCTTAGGTAATACGGGAGGTGCTGAAGCTTTCTTT
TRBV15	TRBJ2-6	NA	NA	CATSREESSGANVLTF	TGTGCCACCAGCAGAGAAGAGAGCTCTGGGGCCAACGTCCTGACTTTC
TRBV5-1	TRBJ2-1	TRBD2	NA	CASSFSTSVNEQFF	TGCGCCAGCAGCTTCTCCACTAGCGTTAATGAGCAGTTCTTC
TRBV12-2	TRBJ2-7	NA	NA	CASRSGQESTSGRTYEQYF	TGTGCAAGTCGCTCAGGACAGGAATCCACTAGCGGGAGAACTTACGAGCAGTACTTC
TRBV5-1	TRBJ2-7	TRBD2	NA	CASSLEGLAGRGEQYF	TGCGCCAGCAGCTTGGAGGGACTAGCGGGAAGAGGCGAGCAGTACTTC
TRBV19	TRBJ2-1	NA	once	CASSIGQASYNEQFF	TGTGCCAGTAGTATTGGGCAGGCTTCCTACAATGAGCAGTTCTTC
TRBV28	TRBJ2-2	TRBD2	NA	CASSLWGSTSGRTGELFF	TGTGCCAGCAGTTTATGGGGGTCGACTAGCGGGAGAACCGGGGAGCTGTTTTTT
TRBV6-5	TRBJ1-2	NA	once	CASSYSSQYYGYTF	TGTGCCAGCAGTTACTCAAGTCAGTATTATGGCTACACCTTC
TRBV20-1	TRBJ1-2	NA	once	CSADIIGYTF	TGCAGTGCTGATATAATTGGCTACACCTTC
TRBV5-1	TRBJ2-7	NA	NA	CASSLAGGEQYF	TGCGCCAGCAGCTTGGCAGGTGGCGAGCAGTACTTC
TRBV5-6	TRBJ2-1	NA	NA	CASSLAGDTMGNEQFF	TGTGCCAGCAGCTTGGCGGGAGATACTATGGGCAATGAGCAGTTCTTC
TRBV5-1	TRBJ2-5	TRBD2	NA	CASSSDSGTSGYQETQYF	TGCGCCAGCAGCTCCGACTCCGGGACTAGCGGATACCAAGAGACCCAGTACTTC
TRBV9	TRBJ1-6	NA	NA	CASSVQGANSPLHF	TGTGCCAGCAGCGTACAAGGGGCGAATTCACCCCTCCACTTT
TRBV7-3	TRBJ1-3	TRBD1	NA	CASSDEQGASGNTIYF	TGTGCCAGCAGCGATGAACAGGGGGCCTCTGGAAACACCATATATTTT
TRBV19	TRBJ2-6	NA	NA	CASSTRANVLTF	TGTGCCAGTAGTACACGGGCCAACGTCCTGACTTTC
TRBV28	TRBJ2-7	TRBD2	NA	CASSSLKTSASLYEQYF	TGTGCCAGCAGTTCTCTTAAGACTAGCGCTTCCCTCTACGAGCAGTACTTC
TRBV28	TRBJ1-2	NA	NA	CASSFGSSYGYTF	TGTGCCAGCAGTTTCGGCAGCAGCTATGGCTACACCTTC
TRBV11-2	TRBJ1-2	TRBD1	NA	CASSPERGQDYGYTF	TGTGCCAGCAGTCCCGAGAGGGGGCAGGACTATGGCTACACCTTC
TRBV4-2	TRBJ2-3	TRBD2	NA	CASSPWTSGIRDTQYF	TGTGCCAGCAGCCCCTGGACTAGCGGGATTAGAGATACGCAGTATTTT
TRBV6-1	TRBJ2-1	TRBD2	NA	CASSASSGRSYNEQFF	TGTGCCAGCAGTGCCTCTAGCGGGAGATCCTACAATGAGCAGTTCTTC
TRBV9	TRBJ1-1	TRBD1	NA	CASLFYRGRNTEAFF	TGTGCCAGCCTATTTTACAGGGGCCGGAACACTGAAGCTTTCTTT
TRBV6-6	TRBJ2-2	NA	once	CATSKRGNTGELFF	TGTGCCACCTCGAAGAGGGGGAACACCGGGGAGCTGTTTTTT